The subject of this entry is one T cell receptor (beta chain). This record comes from a study of blood T cell repertoires in COVID-19. Overall study context: Sources were T cells, B-cell-depleted T cells, or PBMCs; the material itself was cDNA or gDNA.

The CDR3 sequence is 15 residues long. Deletions cut 0 bases from V and 5 bases from J, with 9 bases between. Germline CDR1 reads SGHRS; CDR2 reads YFSETQ. TCRdb's table, derived via immunoSEQ multiplex PCR, lists solely in-frame clones and lacks some. The data show over 85,000 clones, with about 85% seen just once and approximately 22% held by the top ten. The sequence derives from a human donor in a cohort sampled during active COVID-19. Sequenced sample: peripheral blood. The chain employs TRBV5-1 and TRBJ1-6, with a possible D match to TRBD1 (6 bases). The CDR3 protein is CASSLEAGDNSPLHF. The CDR3 DNA reads TGCGCCAGCAGCTTGGAGGCAGGGGATAATTCACCCCTCCACTTT.